This entry features one TCR beta chain sequence. Relative to the germline gene, one junction end is altered; a read error may explain this. TCRdb processed the 5' RACE reads anew with MiXCR; each CDR3 protein has one entry. The table has 6,700 or so distinct CDR3 sequences, approximately 60% seen once. The CDR3 is made up of 15 amino acids. Germline lookup yields CDR1 SGHTA and CDR2 FQGTGA. The sample was tumor-infiltrating memory CD4+ T cells sorted from the breast tumor. Subset here: memory CD4+ T cells, CD4+CD45RO+CD25-. This receptor was taken from a female donor with breast cancer. This chain connects TRBV7-3 to TRBJ1-6; possibly TRBD1 for D (5 bases). The DNA of the CDR3 is TGCGCCAGCAGCTTAAACGCCGGGGCTAATTCACCCCTCCACTTT. Its protein product is CASSLNAGANSPLHF.